The clone carrying this T cell receptor (beta chain) has only a few counts. This CDR3 contains 17 residues. CDR1 is SGHKS, CDR2 YYEKEE, per germline (reference sequence). V trimming: 4 bases; J trimming: 9 bases; junction bases outside the gene matches: 16. This record belongs to a study of early T cells in non-severe SARS-CoV-2 infection. Study-wide background: Sequencing of bulk RNA from unsorted whole blood was done, without chain pairing.

Each cDNA molecule carried a unique molecular identifier. TCRdb reprocessed the 5' RACE reads with MiXCR, giving one entry per CDR3 protein. Of 65,000 to 85,000 distinct CDR3 sequences in the sample, 13% are singletons; the top ten hold about 5%. The rearrangement links TRBV5-5 to TRBJ2-1, with TRBD2 identical over 10 bases. Input material: whole blood. The receptor's source is an adult who was a healthcare worker with PCR-confirmed SARS-CoV-2 infection or an uninfected control (not recorded which). The CDR3 here is CASSPLWWSGGATEQFF. The DNA of the CDR3 is TGTGCCAGCAGCCCCCTTTGGTGGAGCGGGGGGGCGACTGAGCAGTTCTTC.